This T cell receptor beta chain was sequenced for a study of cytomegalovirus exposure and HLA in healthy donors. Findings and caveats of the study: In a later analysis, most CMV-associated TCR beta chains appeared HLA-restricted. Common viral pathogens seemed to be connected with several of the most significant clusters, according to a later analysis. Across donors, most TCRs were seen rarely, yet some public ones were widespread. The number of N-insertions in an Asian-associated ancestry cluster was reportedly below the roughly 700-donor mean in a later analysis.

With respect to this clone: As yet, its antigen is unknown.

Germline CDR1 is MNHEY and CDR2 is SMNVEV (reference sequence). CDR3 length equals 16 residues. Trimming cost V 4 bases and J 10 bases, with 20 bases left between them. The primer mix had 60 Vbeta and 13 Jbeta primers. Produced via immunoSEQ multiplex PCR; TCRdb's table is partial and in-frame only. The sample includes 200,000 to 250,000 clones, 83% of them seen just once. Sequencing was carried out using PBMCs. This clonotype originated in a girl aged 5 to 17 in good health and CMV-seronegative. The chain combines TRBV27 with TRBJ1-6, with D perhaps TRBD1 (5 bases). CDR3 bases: TGTGCCAGCAGTTCCCACCGGCAGGGAGGTACCTCACCCCTCCACTTT. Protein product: CASSSHRQGGTSPLHF.